A selection of T cell receptor beta chains follows, all from one sample in a study of cytomegalovirus exposure and HLA in healthy donors. Method: immunoSEQ multiplex PCR; TCRdb's copy keeps in-frame clones and lacks some. The sample consists of about 69,000 clones, 55% to 75% of them appearing once. The source material was PBMCs. Receptors were obtained from a woman aged 25 to 45 in good health and CMV-seronegative. CDR3s include the opening cysteine and the closing phenylalanine or tryptophan. A D gene is named only where the DNA matches it firmly. Rows may omit the clone size; those that give it use once, few, many or a size class.

d_call clone_size j_call cdr3_length v_call cdr3_nt cdr3_aa
TRBD1 - TRBJ1-2 13 TRBV10-2 TGCGCCAGCAGTGAGTACAGGGGAGATGGCTACACCTTC CASSEYRGDGYTF
TRBD1 - TRBJ1-2 14 TRBV14 TGTGCCAGCAGCTTACAGACAGGGGACTATGGCTACACCTTC CASSLQTGDYGYTF
TRBD1 - TRBJ2-5 15 TRBV4-1 TGCGCCAGCAGCCTCCAAAGGACAGGGCAAGAGACCCAGTACTTC CASSLQRTGQETQYF
TRBD2 - TRBJ2-1 15 TRBV6-1 TGTGCCAGCAGTGAACTAGCGGGGGGCCCCAATGAGCAGTTCTTC CASSELAGGPNEQFF
- many TRBJ1-1 12 TRBV5-1 TGCGCCAGCGCTAGGGGGAACACTGAAGCTTTCTTT CASARGNTEAFF
- - TRBJ1-1 14 TRBV30 TGTGCCTTTCAGCCCGGGACTAGGAACACTGAAGCTTTCTTT CAFQPGTRNTEAFF
- - TRBJ1-1 14 TRBV28 TGTGCCAGCAGTTTAATGCAGGGCGACACTGAAGCTTTCTTT CASSLMQGDTEAFF
- - TRBJ1-5 15 TRBV30 TGTGCCTGGAGTTCCCGCGGGCATGGCAATCAGCCCCAGCATTTT CAWSSRGHGNQPQHF
- - TRBJ2-2 15 TRBV7-9 TGTGCCAGCAGCTTTGCAGGGGGGCGGACCGGGGAGCTGTTTTTT CASSFAGGRTGELFF
- - TRBJ1-1 15 TRBV9 TGTGCCAGCAGCGTAGAGGGGTCCATGAACACTGAAGCTTTCTTT CASSVEGSMNTEAFF
- - TRBJ2-5 16 TRBV7-9 TGTGCCAGCAGCAAAATCCTATCGACACTCCAAGAGACCCAGTACTTC CASSKILSTLQETQYF
- few TRBJ2-7 12 TRBV11-2 TGTGCCAGCAGAACCCCGGGTCCCGAGCAGTACTTC CASRTPGPEQYF
- - TRBJ1-5 15 TRBV25-1 TGTGCCAGTGGGGCTGTGGACAGTAGCAATCAGCCCCAGCATTTT CASGAVDSSNQPQHF
- - TRBJ2-3 14 TRBV6-5 TGTGCCAGCAGTTACGATCTAGACACAGATACGCAGTATTTT CASSYDLDTDTQYF
TRBD2 few TRBJ2-1 14 TRBV6-4 TGTGCCAGCAGCGGGACTAGCGGTGAAGATGAGCAGTTCTTC CASSGTSGEDEQFF
- - TRBJ1-1 14 TRBV29-1 TGCAGCGTTTGGGGCCAAAACGGTAACACTGAAGCTTTCTTT CSVWGQNGNTEAFF
TRBD1 few TRBJ1-2 12 TRBV10-3 TGTGCCATCAGTGGGGACAGCTATGGCTACACCTTC CAISGDSYGYTF
TRBD1 - TRBJ2-7 13 TRBV29-1 TGCAGCGTTTTGGGACAGCGCTCCTACGAGCAGTACTTC CSVLGQRSYEQYF
TRBD2 - TRBJ2-1 16 TRBV5-1 TGCGCCAGCAGCTTGGATTCTAGCGGGGGTCTTGGTGAGCAGTTCTTC CASSLDSSGGLGEQFF
- - TRBJ1-2 15 TRBV4-3 TGCGCCAGCAGCCAAAGGGAGGGGGGATCCTATGGCTACACCTTC CASSQREGGSYGYTF
TRBD2 - TRBJ2-5 13 TRBV30 TGTGCCTGGAGTGTGCTAGCGGAAGAGACCCAGTACTTC CAWSVLAEETQYF
- few TRBJ1-2 13 TRBV18 TGTGCCAGCTCACCTTGGGACTACTATGGCTACACCTTC CASSPWDYYGYTF
- - TRBJ1-1 16 TRBV4-1 TGCGCCAGCAGCCAACCCGGGACAAGAGAGAACACTGAAGCTTTCTTT CASSQPGTRENTEAFF
- - TRBJ1-5 13 TRBV19 TGTGCCAGTAGTATTGGGGGCCTTCAGCCCCAGCATTTT CASSIGGLQPQHF
TRBD2 - TRBJ2-3 19 TRBV4-2 TGTGCCAGCAGCCAAGGCTCTAGCGGGGGGGAGATCAATCCAGATACGCAGTATTTT CASSQGSSGGEINPDTQYF
- - TRBJ2-7 13 TRBV30 TGTGCCTGGAGTGGGGGCAGAGCCTACGAGCAGTACTTC CAWSGGRAYEQYF
TRBD1 - TRBJ2-1 16 TRBV19 TGTGCCAGTAGTCCCCTGGACAGGGGAGCCTACAATGAGCAGTTCTTC CASSPLDRGAYNEQFF
TRBD1 - TRBJ1-4 13 TRBV30 TGTGCCTGGACAGCAGGGGGAAATGAAAAACTGTTTTTT CAWTAGGNEKLFF
- - TRBJ1-4 16 TRBV7-9 TGTGCCAGCAGCCGACTCGGGCAGGGTGGACATGAAAAACTGTTTTTT CASSRLGQGGHEKLFF
- - TRBJ1-3 16 TRBV19 TGTGCCAGTAGTCCCCGGACAGTAAGCTCTGGAAACACCATATATTTT CASSPRTVSSGNTIYF
TRBD2 - TRBJ2-1 12 TRBV4-1 TGCGCCAGCAGCCAGACTAGCCTTGAGCAGTTCTTC CASSQTSLEQFF
TRBD1 - TRBJ1-1 13 TRBV29-1 TGCAGCGTGGCGGGACAGCGAAACACTGAAGCTTTCTTT CSVAGQRNTEAFF
- few TRBJ1-2 14 TRBV6-5 TGTGCCAGCAGGGGGGCCGGGATCAATGATGGCTACACCTTC CASRGAGINDGYTF
TRBD1 - TRBJ1-2 14 TRBV30 TGTGCCTGGAGTCTGAACAGGGGGGAGGATGGCTACACCTTC CAWSLNRGEDGYTF
- - TRBJ1-1 15 TRBV18 TGTGCCAGCTCACCAGTGGCCTTTGGGAACACTGAAGCTTTCTTT CASSPVAFGNTEAFF
TRBD1 - TRBJ1-1 16 TRBV11-2 TGTGCCAGCAGCTCACTACGGACAGGGGGCAATTATGAAGCTTTCTTT CASSSLRTGGNYEAFF
- - TRBJ2-1 14 TRBV7-7 TGTGCTAGCAGCTTAGATTCGGGGGTAAATGAGCAGTTCTTC CASSLDSGVNEQFF
TRBD2 - TRBJ2-3 18 TRBV9 TGTGCCAGCAGCCCACGTTTAGCGGGGGCCCCAATCCGAGATACGCAGTATTTT CASSPRLAGAPIRDTQYF
- - TRBJ2-7 13 TRBV30 TGTGCCTGGACTACAGATACAACCTACGAGCAGTACTTC CAWTTDTTYEQYF
TRBD1 few TRBJ2-5 14 TRBV25-1 TGTGCCAGCAGTGAGGGGACAGGGCAAGAGACCCAGTACTTC CASSEGTGQETQYF
TRBD2 - TRBJ2-7 14 TRBV11-2 TGTGCCAGCACCTTCGGGGGGGTCTCCTACGAGCAGTACTTC CASTFGGVSYEQYF
TRBD1 - TRBJ2-4 19 TRBV7-2 TGTGCCAGCAGCTTACCCCCCGTTGGGACAGGGGGTGCCAAAAACATTCAGTACTTC CASSLPPVGTGGAKNIQYF
- - TRBJ1-1 13 TRBV30 TGTGCCTGGAGTTCCAGGGGAGACACTGAAGCTTTCTTT CAWSSRGDTEAFF
TRBD1 - TRBJ2-5 19 TRBV7-9 TGTGCCAGCAGCCCGTCCCGGGACAGGATTGCTTACCCTCAAGAGACCCAGTACTTC CASSPSRDRIAYPQETQYF
TRBD2 - TRBJ2-4 20 TRBV6-1 TGTGCCAGCAGTGAAGCGCTTCAGCGACATGGACCGGGACTAGAAAACATTCAGTACTTC CASSEALQRHGPGLENIQYF
TRBD1 - TRBJ1-5 15 TRBV7-8 TGTGCCAGCAGCGCCTTGACAGGGACGCGTCAGCCCCAGCATTTT CASSALTGTRQPQHF
TRBD1 - TRBJ1-1 14 TRBV19 TGTGCCAGTAGGGGGACAGGGAAGAAAACTGAAGCTTTCTTT CASRGTGKKTEAFF
TRBD2 - TRBJ2-1 16 TRBV9 TGTGCCAGCAGCGTAGTGTGGGGGGGTTCCTACAATGAGCAGTTCTTC CASSVVWGGSYNEQFF
- - TRBJ1-2 14 TRBV19 TGTGCCAGTAGTGGTACAGGGCCTTTATATGGCTACACCTTC CASSGTGPLYGYTF
TRBD1 - TRBJ2-7 16 TRBV6-8 TGTGCCAGCAGGCCAGAGACGGGACAGGGGATCTACGAGCAGTACTTC CASRPETGQGIYEQYF
- - TRBJ1-6 19 TRBV6-4 TGTGCCAGCAGTGACCTTGACAGCTTCTCCCTTTTCTATAATTCACCCCTCCACTTT CASSDLDSFSLFYNSPLHF
- - TRBJ2-5 13 TRBV7-9 TGTGCCAGCAGCCTCCGGGGACAAGAGACCCAGTACTTC CASSLRGQETQYF
TRBD2 - TRBJ2-5 16 TRBV10-3 TGTGCCATCAGTGATCCGACTAGCCCGATCGGTGAGACCCAGTACTTC CAISDPTSPIGETQYF
- - TRBJ2-4 14 TRBV28 TGTGCCAGCAGTTTATCGAGCTCGCGAAACATTCAGTACTTC CASSLSSSRNIQYF
TRBD1 - TRBJ2-3 14 TRBV19 TGTGCCAGTTCAAGAACAGGGGCCACAGATACGCAGTATTTT CASSRTGATDTQYF
- - TRBJ1-1 15 TRBV11-3 TGTGCCAGCAGCTTAACCGGGACCGGGGGGACTGAAGCTTTCTTT CASSLTGTGGTEAFF
TRBD1 - TRBJ1-1 13 TRBV7-3 TGTGCCAGCAGCTTCGGGACAGGGGGTGAAGCTTTCTTT CASSFGTGGEAFF
TRBD2 - TRBJ2-1 16 TRBV18 TGTGCCAGCTCACCACAGCGGGGGGGCCTTGCGAGTGAGCAGTTCTTC CASSPQRGGLASEQFF
TRBD2 once TRBJ2-2 19 TRBV4-1 TGCGCCAGCAGCCAAGCGGGACTAGCGGGGGACGTATACACCGGGGAGCTGTTTTTT CASSQAGLAGDVYTGELFF